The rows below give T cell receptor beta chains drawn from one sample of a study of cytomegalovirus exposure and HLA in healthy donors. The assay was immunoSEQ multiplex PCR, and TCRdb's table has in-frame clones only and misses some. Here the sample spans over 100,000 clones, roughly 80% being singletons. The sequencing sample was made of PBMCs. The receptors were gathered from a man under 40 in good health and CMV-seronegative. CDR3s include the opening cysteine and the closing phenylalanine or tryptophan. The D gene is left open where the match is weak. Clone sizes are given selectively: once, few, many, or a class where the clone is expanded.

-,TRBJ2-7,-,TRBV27,TGTGCCAGCAGTCAACGCCCGGGGGGCACATACGAGCAGTACTTC,CASSQRPGGTYEQYF
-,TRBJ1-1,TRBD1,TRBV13,TGTGCCAGCAGAGACCACAGGGGTGAAGCTTTCTTT,CASRDHRGEAFF
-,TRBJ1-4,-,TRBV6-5,TGTGCCAGCAGTTACTCGGGGGGTCTTAATGAAAAACTGTTTTTT,CASSYSGGLNEKLFF
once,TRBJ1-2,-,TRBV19,TGTGCCAGTCTCAGGGCCGCAGGACCTAACTATGGCTACACCTTC,CASLRAAGPNYGYTF
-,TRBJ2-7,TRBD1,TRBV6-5,TGTGCCACCTCGGACAGGTTTAGAAACGAGCAGTACTTC,CATSDRFRNEQYF
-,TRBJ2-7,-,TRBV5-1,TGCGCCAGCAGCTTGGACTCCCCCCCCGGCGAGCAGTACTTC,CASSLDSPPGEQYF
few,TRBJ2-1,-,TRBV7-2,TGTGCCAGCAGCCAACTCGATGAACGGTTCTTC,CASSQLDERFF
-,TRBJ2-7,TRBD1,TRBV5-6,TGTGCCAGCAGCTTGGAAATTGGGACAGGGAGCTACGAGCAGTACTTC,CASSLEIGTGSYEQYF
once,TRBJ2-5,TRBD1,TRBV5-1,TGCGCCAGCAGCGGGGGGACAGGGGGTCTGGAGACCCAGTACTTC,CASSGGTGGLETQYF
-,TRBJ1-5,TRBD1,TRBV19,TGTGCCAGTAGTTATATAGGGACAGGGGGGAATCAGCCCCAGCATTTT,CASSYIGTGGNQPQHF
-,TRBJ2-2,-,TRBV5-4,TGTGCCAGCAGCTGGAGGGTTCTGGGGTTGAACACCGGGGAGCTGTTTTTT,CASSWRVLGLNTGELFF
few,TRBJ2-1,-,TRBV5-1,TGCGCCAGCAGCTTGTATACAAGACAGTCCTACAATGAGCAGTTCTTC,CASSLYTRQSYNEQFF
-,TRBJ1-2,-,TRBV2,TGTGCCAGCAGTGAACTACAGGCGGGATATTATGGCTACACCTTC,CASSELQAGYYGYTF
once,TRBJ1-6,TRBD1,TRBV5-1,TGCGCCAGCAGGTCCGACAGGGGGCTCTATAATTCACCCCTCCACTTT,CASRSDRGLYNSPLHF
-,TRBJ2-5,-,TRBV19,TGTGCCAGTAGTGGGGGCCCAGGGTTGGGAGAGCAGTACTTC,CASSGGPGLGEQYF
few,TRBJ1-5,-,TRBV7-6,TGTGCCAGCAGCTTGGGGATGGAGGATCAGCCCCAGCATTTT,CASSLGMEDQPQHF
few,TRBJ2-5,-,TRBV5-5,TGTGCCAGCAGCTCTACGGACCAAGAGACCCAGTACTTC,CASSSTDQETQYF
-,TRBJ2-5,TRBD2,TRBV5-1,TGCGCCAGCAGCTTGGAGGCTAGCGGGGGCCGGAAGACCCAGTACTTC,CASSLEASGGRKTQYF
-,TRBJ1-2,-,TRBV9,TGTGCCAGCGACGGACAGAGGTATGGCTACACCTTC,CASDGQRYGYTF
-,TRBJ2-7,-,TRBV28,TGTGCCAGCAGTCCTTGGAGGGGTAGTAGCGAGCAGTACTTC,CASSPWRGSSEQYF
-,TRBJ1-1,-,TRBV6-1,TGTGCCAGCAGTTCCGGGGAGTGGGGCACTGAAGCTTTCTTT,CASSSGEWGTEAFF
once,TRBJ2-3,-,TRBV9,TGTGCCAGCGGTTACAGGGTGGGGCTCACAGATACGCAGTATTTT,CASGYRVGLTDTQYF
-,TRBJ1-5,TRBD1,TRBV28,TGTGCCACCATAAGACCGGGACAGGGCAGCAATCAGCCCCAGCATTTT,CATIRPGQGSNQPQHF
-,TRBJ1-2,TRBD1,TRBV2,TGTGCCAGCCTGGGGACAGGCCTCAATCTTTATGGCTACACCTTC,CASLGTGLNLYGYTF
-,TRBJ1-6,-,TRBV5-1,TGCGCCAGCAGCTTGGCCCCAGGGCTCTCACCCCTCCACTTT,CASSLAPGLSPLHF
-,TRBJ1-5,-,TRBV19,TGTGCCAGTAGTATATTAGGGTTCGGGCAGGGAAATCAGCCCCAGCATTTT,CASSILGFGQGNQPQHF
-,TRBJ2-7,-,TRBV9,TGTGCCAGCAGCGCCGATGAGGGGGGGCGGTTCGACGAGCAGTACTTC,CASSADEGGRFDEQYF
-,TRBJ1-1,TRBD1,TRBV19,TGTGCCAGTAGTTACAGGGGGGAGGGCACTGAAGCTTTCTTT,CASSYRGEGTEAFF
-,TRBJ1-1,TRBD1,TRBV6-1,TGTGCCAGCAACCGACAGGGTGGCACTGAAGCTTTCTTT,CASNRQGGTEAFF
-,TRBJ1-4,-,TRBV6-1,TGTGCCAGCAGTGTCGCACAGGGAACTAATGAAAAACTGTTTTTT,CASSVAQGTNEKLFF
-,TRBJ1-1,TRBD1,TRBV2,TGTGCCAGCAGCGAAGGGGGCGCCTGGGAAGCTTTCTTT,CASSEGGAWEAFF
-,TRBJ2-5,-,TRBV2,TGTGCCACCCGGGACAGAGGGGGGTACCAAGAGGCCCAGTACTTC,CATRDRGGYQEAQYF
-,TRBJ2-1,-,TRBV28,TGTGCCAGCATCCTTTCCGACACATACAATGAGCAGTTCTTC,CASILSDTYNEQFF
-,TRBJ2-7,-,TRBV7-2,TGTGCCAGCAGCCTTCTCGGAGGGGTCTTCTACGAGCAGTACTTC,CASSLLGGVFYEQYF
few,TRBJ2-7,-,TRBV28,TGTGCCAGCAGTTCGCAGGGGCCCGAGCAGTACTTC,CASSSQGPEQYF
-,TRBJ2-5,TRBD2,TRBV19,TGTGCCAGTAGTCCCGGGGGGGAAGAGACCCAGTACTTC,CASSPGGEETQYF
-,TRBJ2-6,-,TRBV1,TGCACCAGCAGCGCGGGGGGCAGTAGACAGAGATGCCACTCTGGGGCCAACGTCCTGACTTTC,CTSSAGGSRQRCHSGANVLTF
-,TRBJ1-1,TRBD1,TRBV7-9,TGTGCCAGCAGCCCACGACAGGGGAAGACGGACACTGAAGCTTTCTTT,CASSPRQGKTDTEAFF
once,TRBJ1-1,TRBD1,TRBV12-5,TGTGCTAGTGGTCCTCCCGACAGGGCGGGGACCACTGAAGCTTTCTTT,CASGPPDRAGTTEAFF
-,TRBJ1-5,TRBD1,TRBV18,TGTGCCAGCTCACCGGGACAGGGGGTTTTTCAGCCCCAGCATTTT,CASSPGQGVFQPQHF
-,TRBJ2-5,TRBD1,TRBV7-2,TGTGCCAGCAGCTTAGCGTGGCAGGGGGCCGGAGAGACCCAGTACTTC,CASSLAWQGAGETQYF
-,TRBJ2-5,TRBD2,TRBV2,TGTGCCAGCAGCAGTACTAGCGGGCAAGAGACCCAGTACTTC,CASSSTSGQETQYF
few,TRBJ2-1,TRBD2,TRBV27,TGTGCCAGCAGGAGAGCCGGACTAGCGGGGATCAATGAGCAGTTCTTC,CASRRAGLAGINEQFF
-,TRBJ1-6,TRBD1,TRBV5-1,TGCGCCAGCGCTTCCAGGGGGCACATAGATAATTCACCCCTCCACTTT,CASASRGHIDNSPLHF
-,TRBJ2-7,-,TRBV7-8,TGTGCCAGCAGCTTAGAAAGGGGCTCCTACGAGCAGTACTTC,CASSLERGSYEQYF
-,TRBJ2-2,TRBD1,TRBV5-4,TGTGCCAGCAGCCTTCCGGGACAGGGGTACACCGGGGAGCTGTTTTTT,CASSLPGQGYTGELFF
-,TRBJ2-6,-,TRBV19,TGTGCCAGTAGTGCTACAGGTTCTGGGGCCAACGTCCTGACTTTC,CASSATGSGANVLTF
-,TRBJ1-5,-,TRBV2,TGTGCCAGCAGTGAAGGGGCAGGAAGTTTGCAGCCCCAGCATTTT,CASSEGAGSLQPQHF